This TCR beta chain came from a study of T cells in women clearing cervical HPV infection. Study context: HLA type could not be excluded as a confounder. Study-wide results and caveats: Combining TCR richness with V gene abundances gave approximately 0.8 AUC. TRBV6-7 abundance was lower in cases than controls (around 0.1% versus 0.15%).

All participants had a single incident cervical HPV16 infection, and prevalent HPV16 infections were excluded. TCRdb's table, derived via immunoSEQ multiplex PCR, lists solely in-frame clones and lacks some. The listing contains approximately 44,000 clones. On this clone: The antigen is not known. The read ends 3 residues shy of where the CDR3 ends; the end is completed using the germline J gene.

The ends lost 5 bases at V and 5 bases at J; junction bases unmatched: 7. The CDR3 has 14 residues. From germline, CDR1 is SEHNR and CDR2 FQNEAQ (reference sequence). This clonotype was sampled from a woman aged 18 to 75 with a cervical HPV16 infection that either progressed to CIN3+ or cleared (not recorded which). V usage is TRBV7-9 and J usage is TRBJ2-7; 9 positions agree with TRBD1. Specimen: blood buffy coat. The CDR3 bases that were read are TGTGCCAGCAGCCTCGGGACAGGGTACGACGAG. Its protein is CASSLGTGYDE. The entire CDR3 protein is CASSLGTGYDEQYF.